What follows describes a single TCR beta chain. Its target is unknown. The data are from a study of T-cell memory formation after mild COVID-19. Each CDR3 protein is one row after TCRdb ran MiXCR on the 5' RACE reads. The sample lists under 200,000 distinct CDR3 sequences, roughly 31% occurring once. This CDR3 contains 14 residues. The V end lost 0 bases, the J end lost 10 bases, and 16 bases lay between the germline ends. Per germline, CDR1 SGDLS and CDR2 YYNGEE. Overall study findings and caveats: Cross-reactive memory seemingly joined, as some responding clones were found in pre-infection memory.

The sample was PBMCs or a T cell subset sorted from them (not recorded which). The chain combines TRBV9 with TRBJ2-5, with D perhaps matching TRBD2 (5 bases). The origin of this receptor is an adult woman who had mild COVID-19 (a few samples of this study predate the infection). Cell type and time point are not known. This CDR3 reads CASSVDARAGDQYF. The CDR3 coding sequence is TGTGCCAGCAGCGTAGATGCTAGGGCCGGGGACCAGTACTTC.